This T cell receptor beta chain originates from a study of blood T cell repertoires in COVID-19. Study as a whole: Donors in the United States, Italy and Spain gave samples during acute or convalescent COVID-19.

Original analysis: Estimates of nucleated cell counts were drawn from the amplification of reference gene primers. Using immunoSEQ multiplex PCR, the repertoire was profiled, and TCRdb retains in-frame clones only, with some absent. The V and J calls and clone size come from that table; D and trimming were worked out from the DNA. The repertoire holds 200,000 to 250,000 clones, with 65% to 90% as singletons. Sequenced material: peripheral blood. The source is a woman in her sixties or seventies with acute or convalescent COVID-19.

This CDR3 reads CASSRGTGAGELFF. CDR3 nucleotides: TGTGCCAGCAGCCGAGGGACAGGGGCCGGGGAGCTGTTTTTT. V is TRBV6-5 and J is TRBJ2-2; 10 positions match TRBD1. The CDR3 is made up of 14 amino acids. Germline CDR1 reads MNHEY; CDR2 reads SVGAGI. Trimming at V came to 6 bases and at J to 6 bases, leaving 4 bases not matched to a gene.